Below are 30 T cell receptor beta chains sequenced from a single sample in a study of T cell responses to AZD1222 COVID-19 vaccine. Libraries were prepared by immunoSEQ multiplex PCR; TCRdb keeps only in-frame clonotypes and omits some of them. The sample has tens of thousands of clones, over 85% seen once. The material was peripheral blood, obtained 28 days after the second AZD1222 dose. These receptors were obtained from an adult who received the AZD1222 COVID-19 vaccine.

V and J are TRBV11-2 and TRBJ2-7; unclear D gene. V lost 1 base and J 1 base, leaving 8 bases between the germline ends. From germline, CDR1 is SGHAT and CDR2 FQNNGV. The CDR3 length is 14 residues. Here the CDR3 reads CASSLGSESYEQYF. The CDR3 bases are TGTGCCAGCAGCTTAGGGTCCGAGTCCTACGAGCAGTACTTC.

This chain joins TRBV7-9 and TRBJ1-2, with D unclear. Trimming shortened V by 7 bases and J by 4 bases, and 16 bases separated the two germline ends. CDR1 and CDR2 (germline): SEHNR, FQNEAQ (reference sequence). The length of the CDR3 is 14 residues. Here the CDR3 reads CASTVQAESYGYTF. The CDR3 DNA follows: TGTGCCAGCACCGTTCAAGCGGAGTCCTATGGCTACACCTTC.

This sequence joins TRBV3-1 (or the pseudogene TRBV3-2) and TRBJ2-3, with 8 positions matching TRBD2. V dropped 2 bases and J dropped 3; count of bases not matched to a gene: 4. CDR3 length: 15 residues. In germline, CDR1 is LGHDT, CDR2 YNNKEL (reference sequence). DNA for the CDR3: TGTGCCAGCAGCCAAAGGCGCGGGGGGACAGATACGCAGTATTTT. This translates into CASSQRRGGTDTQYF.

The genes are TRBV7-9 and TRBJ2-5, with D unresolved. The ends were cut back, 4 bases at V and 4 bases at J, with 4 bases in the middle. The CDR3 consists of 11 residues. From germline, CDR1 is SEHNR and CDR2 FQNEAQ (reference sequence). This chain's CDR3 is CASSSRETQYF. CDR3 nucleotide sequence: TGTGCCAGCAGCTCCCGAGAGACCCAGTACTTC.

The CDR3 bases are TGTGCCAGTAGTATAGCCCCCCTGGGGGAGGGGAAGAACACTGAAGCTTTCTTT. Residues: CASSIAPLGEGKNTEAFF. The rearrangement uses TRBV19 and TRBJ1-1, with D maybe TRBD1 (5 bases). With 1 base removed from V and 1 base from J, the gap between germline ends came to 19 bases. The CDR3 totals 18 residues. The germline V gene has CDR1 LNHDA and CDR2 SQIVND (reference sequence).

J is TRBJ1-3 and V is TRBV5-5, with TRBD1 matching 11 bases. V shed 4 bases and J 4 bases; nucleotides not matched to a gene: 7. From germline, CDR1 is SGHKS and CDR2 YYEKEE (reference sequence). CDR3 length: 16 residues. The CDR3 here is CASSQGQGATGNTIYF. The CDR3, as DNA: TGTGCCAGCAGCCAAGGACAGGGGGCGACGGGAAACACCATATATTTT. Looking up the rest from reference TRBV5-5 and TRBJ1-3 gives the full variable domain: DAGVTQSPTHLIKTRGQQVTLRCSPISGHKSVSWYQQVLGQGPQFIFQYYEKEERGRGNFPDRFSARQFPNYSSELNVNALLLGDSALYLCASSQGQGATGNTIYFGEGSWLTVV.

A single count supports this clone. The CDR3 bases are TGTGCCAGTAGTGAACAGGCCACTACCCAAACGGACTCCTATAATTCACCCCTCCACTTT. It is translated as CASSEQATTQTDSYNSPLHF. The chain is built from TRBV19 and TRBJ1-6, with a tentative D call TRBD1 (5 bases). Germline CDR1 and CDR2: LNHDA and SQIVND (reference sequence). The V end lost 5 bases, the J end lost 0 bases, and 23 bases lay between the germline ends. The CDR3 loop spans 20 amino acids.

The chain is built from TRBV5-6 and TRBJ2-4; D is possibly TRBD1 or TRBD2 (5 bases each). Germline V CDR1 and CDR2: SGHDT, YYEEEE. This CDR3 is 13 amino acids long. The germline V and J ends were trimmed by 4 bases and 5 bases, with 10 bases remaining between them. CDR3 protein: CASSMGEQNIQYF. CDR3 nucleotide sequence: TGTGCCAGCAGCATGGGGGAACAAAACATTCAGTACTTC.

This sequence joins TRBV2 and TRBJ2-3; 7 bases fit TRBD1. Trimming took 7 bases from V and 5 from J; bases not matched to a gene: 12. CDR1 and CDR2 from the germline V gene are SNHLY and FYNNEI. The CDR3 has 15 residues. CDR3 in amino acids: CASTLGEGGLDTQYF. The DNA for the CDR3 is TGTGCCAGCACCCTCGGGGAAGGGGGCCTAGATACGCAGTATTTT.

The chain joins TRBV3-1 (or the pseudogene TRBV3-2) to TRBJ1-1; 9 nucleotides align to TRBD1. Germline V CDR1 and CDR2: LGHDT, YNNKEL (reference sequence). The CDR3 is made up of 15 amino acids. The V segment lost 7 bases and the J segment 9 bases; nucleotides outside the gene matches: 15. The CDR3 is CASTRTGARGEKAFF. The CDR3, as DNA: TGTGCCAGCACTCGGACAGGGGCGAGGGGTGAAAAAGCTTTCTTT.

This chain uses TRBV28 with TRBJ1-2; 7 bases line up with TRBD1. CDR1 and CDR2 from the germline V gene are MDHEN and SYDVKM. This CDR3 is built from 12 residues. V lost 8 bases to trimming and J lost 5 bases; unmatched junction nucleotides: 5. The CDR3 protein is CASWAGGYGYTF. CDR3 DNA: TGTGCCAGCTGGGCAGGGGGGTATGGCTACACCTTC.

The chain combines TRBV6-9 with TRBJ2-7, with 7 bases that match TRBD2. The ends lost 7 bases at V and 2 bases at J; junction bases unmatched: 11. The CDR3 covers 15 residues. Germline V CDR1 and CDR2: MNHGY, SVAAGI. The CDR3 coding sequence is TGTGCCAGCAAGGTCTGGGGGGGATTCCCCTACGAGCAGTACTTC. Translating gives CASKVWGGFPYEQYF.

The J gene is TRBJ2-1, the V gene TRBV29-1; no clear D. The CDR3 has 12 amino acids. CDR1 and CDR2 (germline): SQVTM, ANQGSEA. V dropped 1 base and J dropped 7 bases, with 8 bases sitting between them. The CDR3 region has the DNA TGCAGCGTTGAAGGTTATAGGAATGAGCAGTTCTTC. This encodes CSVEGYRNEQFF.

This clone showed up just once. The chain uses TRBV4-2 and TRBJ1-3; TRBD1 is a possible D gene (5 bases). Germline assignment: CDR1 LGHNA and CDR2 YNFKEQ. V was cut by 4 bases and J by 0 bases, with 16 bases left in between. This CDR3 is built from 17 residues. The CDR3 bases are TGTGCCAGCAGCCTATCCACCGGGACCCTCTCTGGAAACACCATATATTTT. Residues: CASSLSTGTLSGNTIYF.

J is TRBJ2-1 and V is TRBV15; tentatively, D is TRBD2 (6 bases). Germline CDR1 and CDR2: LNHNV and YYDKDF (reference sequence). The CDR3 spans 16 residues. Trimming removed 0 bases at V and 8 bases at J, with 17 bases between. CDR3 in DNA: TGTGCCACCAGCAGAGATCACCCGTGGTCGGGGGATGAGCAGTTCTTC. This encodes CATSRDHPWSGDEQFF.

This clone appeared a few times. The gene calls are TRBV27 and TRBJ1-4, with D tentatively TRBD1 (5 bases). CDR1 is MNHEY, CDR2 SMNVEV, per germline (reference sequence). The V gene lost 8 bases and the J gene lost 6 bases, with 16 bases spanning the gap. The CDR3 contains 14 residues. The CDR3 loop reads CASSPGGFYEKLFF. In DNA, the CDR3 is TGTGCCAGCTCCCCCGGGGGGTTTTATGAAAAACTGTTTTTT.

The rearrangement links TRBV6-2 or TRBV6-3 to TRBJ2-2; D possibly matches TRBD1 or TRBD2 (5 bases each). The CDR3 spans 15 residues. The ends were cut back, 2 bases at V and 1 base at J, with 8 bases in the middle. Per the germline V gene, CDR1 is MNHEY and CDR2 is SVGEGT. The CDR3 region has the DNA TGTGCCAGCAGTTACGGGGGAGAGAACACCGGGGAGCTGTTTTTT. Amino acid sequence: CASSYGGENTGELFF.

The V and J genes are TRBV9 and TRBJ1-1; D ambiguous. This CDR3 is built from 14 residues. V lost 2 bases, J lost 3 bases, and 11 bases lay in between. From germline, CDR1 is SGDLS and CDR2 YYNGEE. The CDR3 protein is CASSVAVLDTEAFF. The DNA for the CDR3 is TGTGCCAGCAGCGTGGCCGTTTTGGACACTGAAGCTTTCTTT.

The CDR3 DNA is TGTGCCAGCAGCTTCCGTGATGACCAAGGCTATGGCTACACCTTC. Residues: CASSFRDDQGYGYTF. J is TRBJ1-2 and V is TRBV7-9, with D hard to call. The CDR3 runs 15 residues. The germline V gene has CDR1 SEHNR and CDR2 FQNEAQ (reference sequence). V was shortened by 3 bases and J by 4 bases, with 15 bases between the two germline ends.

The rearrangement joins TRBV7-9 to TRBJ2-1; a weak D match, TRBD2 (6 bases). V lost 4 bases and J lost 4, with 11 bases in between. Germline V lookup: CDR1 SEHNR, CDR2 FQNEAQ (reference sequence). This CDR3 region has 14 residues. For the CDR3, the DNA is TGTGCCAGCAGCTCCGCGGGGCCTTACAATGAGCAGTTCTTC. Protein: CASSSAGPYNEQFF.

The gene calls are TRBV21-1 and TRBJ2-2; the D call of TRBD1 is as the table states it, not checked on the DNA. TRBV21-1 constitutes a pseudogene. This CDR3 spans 20 amino acids. The CDR3 DNA reads TGTGCCAGCAGCAAAGCCCGCGATCCAACAGGGAATCTGAACACCGGGGAGCTGTTTTTT. Protein product: CASSKARDPTGNLNTGELFF.

This clone turned up a few times. V usage is TRBV6-5 and J usage is TRBJ1-5, with D maybe TRBD1 (6 bases). V was trimmed by 0 bases and J by 7 bases, leaving 13 bases between them. The germline V gene has CDR1 MNHEY and CDR2 SVGAGI. The CDR3 loop spans 15 amino acids. For the CDR3, the DNA is TGTGCCAGCAGTTACTCGTACAGGGATGGGCAGCCCCAGCATTTT. Translating it yields CASSYSYRDGQPQHF.

This chain links TRBV6-4 with TRBJ1-1; D is ambiguous. The CDR3 consists of 13 residues. The V gene's germline CDR1 is MRHNA and CDR2 SNTAGT. V was shortened by 3 bases and J by 2 bases, with 7 bases between the two germline ends. In DNA form, the CDR3 reads TGTGCCAGCAGTGAGCAGAGAAACACTGAAGCTTTCTTT. Amino acid sequence: CASSEQRNTEAFF.

The genes are TRBV19 and TRBJ1-4; no firm D call. The CDR3 is 13 amino acids. Germline values: CDR1 LNHDA, CDR2 SQIVND (reference sequence). The ends were cut back, 1 base at V and 12 bases at J, with 12 bases in the middle. The CDR3 DNA reads TGTGCCAGTAGTATAGCGGGATCGGAGGAACTGTTTTTT. Its protein is CASSIAGSEELFF.

The chain is built from TRBV7-9 and TRBJ2-1; D gene uncertain. This CDR3 is built from 12 residues. Germline V lookup: CDR1 SEHNR, CDR2 FQNEAQ (reference sequence). The V and J ends lost 5 bases and 6 bases respectively, with 8 bases between them. The CDR3 loop reads CASSLTGNEQFF. CDR3 in DNA: TGTGCCAGCAGCCTGACGGGCAATGAGCAGTTCTTC.

CDR3 coding DNA: TGTGCCAGCATTCAAAGAGACAGGGGCCACACAGATACGCAGTATTTT. It codes for CASIQRDRGHTDTQYF. The chain uses TRBV2 and TRBJ2-3, with 8 bases fitting TRBD1. CDR3 length: 16 residues. Unmatched junction bases numbered 11, after V lost 7 bases and J lost 2 bases. Germline lookup yields CDR1 SNHLY and CDR2 FYNNEI.

The chain is built from TRBV7-2 and TRBJ2-4, with 9 bases aligning to TRBD1. V lost 5 bases and J lost 2; bases outside the gene matches: 7. The CDR3 contains 16 residues. CDR1 SGHTA and CDR2 FQGNSA come from the germline V gene. CDR3 loop: CASSPQGAIPKNIQYF. The DNA for the CDR3 is TGTGCCAGCAGCCCACAGGGGGCAATTCCCAAAAACATTCAGTACTTC.

CDR3 coding DNA: TGTGCCAGCAGCTTAAATGGGGGAACGCAGTATTTT. This gives the protein CASSLNGGTQYF. The rearrangement uses TRBV7-3 and TRBJ2-3; either TRBD1 or TRBD2 may fit D (5 bases each). The CDR3 contains 12 residues. Per the germline V gene, CDR1 is SGHTA and CDR2 is FQGTGA. V was shortened by 1 base and J by 9 bases, with 8 bases between the two germline ends.

Here the CDR3 reads CATSLRGASYNEQFF. The CDR3 bases are TGTGCCACCAGTTTAAGGGGCGCCTCCTACAATGAGCAGTTCTTC. The gene calls are TRBV24-1 and TRBJ2-1, with a possible D match to TRBD1 (5 bases). The length of the CDR3 is 15 residues. V was cut by 6 bases and J by 0 bases, with 11 bases left in between. Germline-derived CDR1 and CDR2 are KGHDR and SFDVKD.

The chain carries TRBV6-5 and TRBJ1-1; D uncertain. Germline lookup yields CDR1 MNHEY and CDR2 SVGAGI. The V end was cut by 4 bases, the J end by 10 bases, with 16 bases between. CDR3 length: 13 residues. The CDR3 loop reads CASSSDLGIGAFF. DNA of the CDR3: TGTGCCAGCAGTTCAGACCTGGGCATCGGAGCTTTCTTT.